The 3 T cell receptor beta chains below were found in one sample sequenced in a study of T cell changes during pregnancy in multiple sclerosis. TCRdb's table, derived via immunoSEQ multiplex PCR, lists solely in-frame clones and lacks some. The sample consists of tens of thousands of clones, 85% to 95% of them appearing once. Material: peripheral blood, obtained after pregnancy. These receptors were collected from a female donor with multiple sclerosis, enrolled in a pregnancy study.

V is TRBV5-4 and J is TRBJ2-5, with D perhaps TRBD2 (5 bases). V was shortened by 4 bases and J by 5 bases, with 15 bases between the two germline ends. Germline CDR1 is SGHNT and CDR2 is YYREEE (reference sequence). The CDR3 loop spans 14 amino acids. The CDR3 loop is CASSDASSAETQYF. The DNA for the CDR3 is TGTGCCAGCAGCGACGCTAGCTCGGCGGAGACCCAGTACTTC.

The chain employs TRBV7-2 and TRBJ1-1; D gene ambiguous. The ends were cut back, 2 bases at V and 0 bases at J, with 10 bases in the middle. Germline lookup yields CDR1 SGHTA and CDR2 FQGNSA. There are 15 residues in the CDR3. CDR3 nucleotide sequence: TGTGCCAGCAGCTTACCGCGGGGTCTGAACACTGAAGCTTTCTTT. This gives the protein CASSLPRGLNTEAFF.

CDR3 region: CASSPQLTDTQYF. CDR3 DNA: TGCGCCAGCAGCCCGCAACTCACAGATACGCAGTATTTT. The V gene is TRBV5-1, the J gene TRBJ2-3; D is undetermined. Per germline, CDR1 SGHRS and CDR2 YFSETQ. The V end was cut by 4 bases, the J end by 2 bases, with 8 bases between. This CDR3 has 13 residues.